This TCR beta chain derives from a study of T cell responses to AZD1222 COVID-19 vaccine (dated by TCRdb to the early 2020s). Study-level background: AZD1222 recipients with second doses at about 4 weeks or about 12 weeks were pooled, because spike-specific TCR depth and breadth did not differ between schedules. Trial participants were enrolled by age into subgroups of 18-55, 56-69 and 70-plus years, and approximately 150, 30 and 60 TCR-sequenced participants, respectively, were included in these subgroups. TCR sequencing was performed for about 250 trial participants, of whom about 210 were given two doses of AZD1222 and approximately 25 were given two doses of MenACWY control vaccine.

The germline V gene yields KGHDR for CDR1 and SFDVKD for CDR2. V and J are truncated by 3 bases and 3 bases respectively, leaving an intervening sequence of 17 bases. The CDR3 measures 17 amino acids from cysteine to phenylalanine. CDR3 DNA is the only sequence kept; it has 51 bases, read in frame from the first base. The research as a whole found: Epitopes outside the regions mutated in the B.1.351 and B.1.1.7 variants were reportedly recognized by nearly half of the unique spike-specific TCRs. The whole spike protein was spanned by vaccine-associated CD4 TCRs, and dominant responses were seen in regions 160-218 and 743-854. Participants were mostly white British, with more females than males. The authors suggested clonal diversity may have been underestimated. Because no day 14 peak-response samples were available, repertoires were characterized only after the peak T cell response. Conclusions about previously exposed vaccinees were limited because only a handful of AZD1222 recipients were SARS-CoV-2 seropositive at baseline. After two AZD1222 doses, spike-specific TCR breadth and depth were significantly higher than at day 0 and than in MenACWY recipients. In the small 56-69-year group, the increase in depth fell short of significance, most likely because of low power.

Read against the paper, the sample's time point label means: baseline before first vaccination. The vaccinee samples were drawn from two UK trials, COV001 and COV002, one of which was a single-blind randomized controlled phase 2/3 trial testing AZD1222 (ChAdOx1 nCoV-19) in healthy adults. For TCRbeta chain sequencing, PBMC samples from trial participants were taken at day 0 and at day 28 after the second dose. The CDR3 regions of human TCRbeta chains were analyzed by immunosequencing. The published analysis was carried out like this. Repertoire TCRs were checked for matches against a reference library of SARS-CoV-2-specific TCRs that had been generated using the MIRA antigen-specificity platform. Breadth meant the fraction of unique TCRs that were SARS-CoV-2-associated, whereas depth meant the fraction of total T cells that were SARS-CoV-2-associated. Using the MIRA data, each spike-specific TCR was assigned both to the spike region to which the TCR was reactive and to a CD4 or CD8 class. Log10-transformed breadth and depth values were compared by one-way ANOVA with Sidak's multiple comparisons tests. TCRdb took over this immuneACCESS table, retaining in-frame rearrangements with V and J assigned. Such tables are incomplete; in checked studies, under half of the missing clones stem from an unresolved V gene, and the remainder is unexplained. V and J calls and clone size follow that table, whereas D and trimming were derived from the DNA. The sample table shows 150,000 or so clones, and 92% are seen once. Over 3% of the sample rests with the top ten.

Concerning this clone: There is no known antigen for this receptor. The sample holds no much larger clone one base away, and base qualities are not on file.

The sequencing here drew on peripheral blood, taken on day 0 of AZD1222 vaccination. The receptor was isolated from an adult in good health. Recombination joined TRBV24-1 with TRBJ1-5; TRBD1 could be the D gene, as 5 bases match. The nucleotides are TGTGCCACCAGTGATGGGACGGGGCCGACCCTCAATCAGCCCCAGCATTTT. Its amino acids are CATSDGTGPTLNQPQHF.